This TCR beta chain was documented in a study of T cells after yellow fever vaccination. Germline assignment: CDR1 SGHRS and CDR2 YFSETQ. V lost 4 bases and J lost 0, with 13 bases in between. There are 16 residues in the CDR3. TCRdb passed the 5' RACE reads through MiXCR, listing each CDR3 protein once. The top ten clones hold around 17% of a sample with 400,000 to 450,000 distinct CDR3 sequences, approximately 19% of them seen once. V and J are TRBV5-1 and TRBJ2-2; D is unresolved. This clonotype was sampled from a man aged 18 to 29 who received the YFV17D yellow fever vaccine. Sample: PBMCs, taken before the yellow fever booster vaccination. Here the CDR3 DNA reads TGCGCCAGCAGCAGTCAGGTGTCACCGAACACCGGGGAGCTGTTTTTT. As protein: CASSSQVSPNTGELFF.